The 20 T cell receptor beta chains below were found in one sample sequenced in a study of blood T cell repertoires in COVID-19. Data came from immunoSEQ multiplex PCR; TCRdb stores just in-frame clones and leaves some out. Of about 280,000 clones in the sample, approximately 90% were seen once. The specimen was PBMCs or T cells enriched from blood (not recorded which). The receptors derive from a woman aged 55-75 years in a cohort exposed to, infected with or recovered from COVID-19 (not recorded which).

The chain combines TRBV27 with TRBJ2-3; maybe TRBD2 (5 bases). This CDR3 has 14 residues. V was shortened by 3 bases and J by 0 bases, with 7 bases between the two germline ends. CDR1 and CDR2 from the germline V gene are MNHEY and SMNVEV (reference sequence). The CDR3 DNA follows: TGTGCCAGCAGTTTCCCGGGAAGCACAGATACGCAGTATTTT. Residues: CASSFPGSTDTQYF.

The CDR3 sequence: CASSQGFFLDRENQPQHF. DNA of the CDR3: TGTGCCAGCAGCCAAGGATTCTTTTTGGACAGGGAAAATCAGCCCCAGCATTTT. The V gene is TRBV3-1 (or the pseudogene TRBV3-2), the J gene TRBJ1-5; 8 nucleotides match TRBD1. The length of the CDR3 is 18 residues. With 1 base clipped from V and 4 bases from J, the junction kept 12 bases outside the gene matches. The V gene's germline CDR1 is LGHDT and CDR2 YNNKEL (reference sequence).

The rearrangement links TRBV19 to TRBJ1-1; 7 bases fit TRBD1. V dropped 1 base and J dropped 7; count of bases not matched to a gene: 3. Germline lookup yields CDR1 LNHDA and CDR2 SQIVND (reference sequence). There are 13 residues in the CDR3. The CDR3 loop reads CASSIAWDSEAFF. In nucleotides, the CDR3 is TGTGCCAGTAGTATAGCTTGGGACAGTGAAGCTTTCTTT.

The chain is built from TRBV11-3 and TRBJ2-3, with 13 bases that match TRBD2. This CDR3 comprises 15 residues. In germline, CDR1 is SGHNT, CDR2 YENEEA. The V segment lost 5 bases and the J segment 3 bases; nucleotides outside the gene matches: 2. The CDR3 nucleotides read TGTGCCAGCAGCCGACTAGCGGGAGGAACAGATACGCAGTATTTT. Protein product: CASSRLAGGTDTQYF.

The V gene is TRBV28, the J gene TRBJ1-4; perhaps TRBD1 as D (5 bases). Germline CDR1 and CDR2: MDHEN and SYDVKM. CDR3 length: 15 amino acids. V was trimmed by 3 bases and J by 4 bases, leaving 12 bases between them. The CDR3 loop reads CASSLGQNINEKLFF. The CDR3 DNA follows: TGTGCCAGCAGTTTGGGGCAGAACATTAATGAAAAACTGTTTTTT.

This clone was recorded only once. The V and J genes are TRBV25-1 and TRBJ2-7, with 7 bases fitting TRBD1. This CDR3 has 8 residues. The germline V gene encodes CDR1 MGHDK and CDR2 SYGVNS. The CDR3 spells CTGDEQYF. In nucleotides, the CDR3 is TGTACAGGGGACGAGCAGTACTTC.

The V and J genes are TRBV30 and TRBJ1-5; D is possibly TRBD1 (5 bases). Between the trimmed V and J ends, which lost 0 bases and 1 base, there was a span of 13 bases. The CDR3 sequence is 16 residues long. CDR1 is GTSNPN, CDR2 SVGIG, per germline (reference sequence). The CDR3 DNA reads TGTGCCTGGAGTGTACGTGGGGGGACGAGCAATCAGCCCCAGCATTTT. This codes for CAWSVRGGTSNQPQHF.

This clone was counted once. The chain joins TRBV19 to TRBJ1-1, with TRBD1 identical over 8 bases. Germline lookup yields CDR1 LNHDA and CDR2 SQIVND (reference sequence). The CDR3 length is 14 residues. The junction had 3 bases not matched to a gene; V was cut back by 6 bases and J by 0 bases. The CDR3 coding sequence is TGTGCCAGTAGCTCGGGACAGGTGAACACTGAAGCTTTCTTT. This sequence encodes CASSSGQVNTEAFF.

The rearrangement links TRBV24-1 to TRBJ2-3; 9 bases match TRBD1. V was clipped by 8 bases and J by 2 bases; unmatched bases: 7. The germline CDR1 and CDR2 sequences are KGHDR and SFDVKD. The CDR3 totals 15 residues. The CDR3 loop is CATKAGTGSTDTQYF. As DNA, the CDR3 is TGTGCCACCAAAGCCGGGACAGGGTCCACAGATACGCAGTATTTT.

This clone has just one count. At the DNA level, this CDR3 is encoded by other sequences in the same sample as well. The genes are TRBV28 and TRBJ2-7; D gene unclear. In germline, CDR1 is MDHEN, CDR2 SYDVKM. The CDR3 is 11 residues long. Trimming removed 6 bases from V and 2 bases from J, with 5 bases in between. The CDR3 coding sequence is TGTGCCAGCAGCACGGCCTACGAGCAGTACTTC. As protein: CASSTAYEQYF.

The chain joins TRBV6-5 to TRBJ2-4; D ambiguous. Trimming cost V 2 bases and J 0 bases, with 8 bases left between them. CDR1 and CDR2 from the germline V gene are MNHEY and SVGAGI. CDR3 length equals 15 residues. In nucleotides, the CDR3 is TGTGCCAGCAGTTACCCCGGAGTAGCCAAAAACATTCAGTACTTC. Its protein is CASSYPGVAKNIQYF.

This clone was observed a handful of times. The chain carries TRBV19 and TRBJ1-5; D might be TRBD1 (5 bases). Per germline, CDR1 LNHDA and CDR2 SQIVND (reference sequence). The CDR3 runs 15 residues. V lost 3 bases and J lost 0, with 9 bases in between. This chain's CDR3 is CASSMGRLSNQPQHF. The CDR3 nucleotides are TGTGCCAGTAGTATGGGGCGTCTTAGCAATCAGCCCCAGCATTTT.

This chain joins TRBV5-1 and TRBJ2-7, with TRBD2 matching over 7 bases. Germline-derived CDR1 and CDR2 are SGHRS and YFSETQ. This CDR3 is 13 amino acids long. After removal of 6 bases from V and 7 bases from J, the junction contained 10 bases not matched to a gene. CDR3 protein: CASKSGGRGEQYF. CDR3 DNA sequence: TGCGCCAGCAAATCTGGCGGGAGAGGAGAGCAGTACTTC.

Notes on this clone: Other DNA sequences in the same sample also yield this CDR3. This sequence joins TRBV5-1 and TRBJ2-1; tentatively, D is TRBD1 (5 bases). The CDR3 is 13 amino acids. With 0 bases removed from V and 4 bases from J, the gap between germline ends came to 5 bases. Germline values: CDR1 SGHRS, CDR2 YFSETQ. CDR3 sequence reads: CASSLGQYNEQFF. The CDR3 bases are TGCGCCAGCAGCTTGGGACAGTACAATGAGCAGTTCTTC.

Here the CDR3 DNA reads TGTGCCAGCAGAATTCGACAGAACACTGAAGCTTTCTTT. Amino acids: CASRIRQNTEAFF. The V call is TRBV5-6, the J call TRBJ1-1; D remains ambiguous. CDR1 is SGHDT, CDR2 YYEEEE, per germline. The CDR3 spans 13 residues. V lost 5 bases and J 1 base, leaving 9 bases between the germline ends.

The CDR3 region has the DNA TGTGCCAGCAGCAGAGGGACTAGCGGGAGGTTCGACGAGCAGTACTTC. Translating it yields CASSRGTSGRFDEQYF. This chain joins TRBV11-2 and TRBJ2-7; 15 nucleotides align to TRBD2. This CDR3 region has 16 residues. Germline V gene sequence: CDR1 SGHAT, CDR2 FQNNGV. J gave up 5 bases and V 5 bases, and 7 bases lay outside the gene matches. Combining the CDR3 with reference TRBV11-2 and TRBJ2-7 gives the whole variable domain EAGVAQSPRYKIIEKRQSVAFWCNPISGHATLYWYQQILGQGPKLLIQFQNNGVVDDSQLPKDRFSAERLKGVDSTLKIQPAKLEDSAVYLCASSRGTSGRFDEQYFGPGTRLTVT.

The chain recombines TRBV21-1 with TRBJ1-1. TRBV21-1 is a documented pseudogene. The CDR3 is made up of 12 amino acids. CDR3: CAPFEGNTEAFF. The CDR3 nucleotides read TGTGCCCCTTTCGAGGGAAACACTGAAGCTTTCTTT.

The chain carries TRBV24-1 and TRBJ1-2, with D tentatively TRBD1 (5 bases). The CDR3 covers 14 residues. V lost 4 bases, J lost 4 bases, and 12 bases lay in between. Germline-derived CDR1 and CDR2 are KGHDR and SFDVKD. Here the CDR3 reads CATSEAQASYGYTF. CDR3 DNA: TGTGCCACCAGTGAAGCACAGGCCAGCTATGGCTACACCTTC.

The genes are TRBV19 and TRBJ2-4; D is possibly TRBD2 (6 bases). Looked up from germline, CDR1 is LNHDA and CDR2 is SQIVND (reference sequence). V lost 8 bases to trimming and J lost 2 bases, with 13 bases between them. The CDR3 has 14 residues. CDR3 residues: CASRPRGTKNIQYF. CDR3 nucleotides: TGTGCCAGTCGTCCTCGGGGGACCAAAAACATTCAGTACTTC.

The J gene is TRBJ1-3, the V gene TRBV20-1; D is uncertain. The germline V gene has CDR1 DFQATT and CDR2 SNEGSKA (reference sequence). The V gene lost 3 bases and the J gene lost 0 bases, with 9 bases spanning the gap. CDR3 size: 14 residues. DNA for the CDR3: TGCAGTGCTAGTCCTAAGTTCTCTGGAAACACCATATATTTT. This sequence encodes CSASPKFSGNTIYF.